A single sample gave rise to the 32 T cell receptor beta chains below, sequenced in a study of PD-L1 blockade in urothelial cancer. Sequencing used immunoSEQ multiplex PCR; TCRdb keeps in-frame clones, though not all of them. The data contain roughly 46,000 clones, 70% to 90% of them singletons. Described time point: peripheral blood 6 weeks after treatment start. This specimen was PBMCs, taken around atezolizumab (anti-PD-L1) treatment. All receptors derive from a man aged 45 to 65 with urothelial cancer.

V and J are TRBV4-3 and TRBJ2-6, with 12 bases aligning to TRBD2. V trimming: 8 bases; J trimming: 0 bases; junction bases outside the gene matches: 5. The CDR3 contains 17 residues. Germline values: CDR1 LGHNA, CDR2 YSLEER. The CDR3 loop reads CASASGRAHSGANVLTF. The DNA of the CDR3 is TGCGCCAGCGCTAGCGGGAGGGCCCACTCTGGGGCCAACGTCCTGACTTTC.

The chain employs TRBV27 and TRBJ2-7; 10 bases map to TRBD1. The germline V gene has CDR1 MNHEY and CDR2 SMNVEV (reference sequence). Trimming took 6 bases from V and 0 from J; bases not matched to a gene: 5. CDR3 length: 15 residues. CDR3 in DNA: TGTGCCAGCAGCACCAGGGACAGGGGCTCCTACGAGCAGTACTTC. As protein: CASSTRDRGSYEQYF.

The rearrangement links TRBV25-1 to TRBJ2-7, with 9 bases fitting TRBD1. Losses at the gene ends were 6 bases for V and 7 bases for J; bases not matched to a gene: 7. Germline-derived CDR1 and CDR2 are MGHDK and SYGVNS. CDR3 length equals 13 residues. In nucleotides, the CDR3 is TGTGCCAGCAGGCTCACAGGGGGCCGAGAGCAGTACTTC. Amino acids: CASRLTGGREQYF.

The table lists this clone with a few counts. The chain links TRBV11-2 to TRBJ2-2, with TRBD1 matching over 8 bases. V shed 2 bases and J 3 bases; nucleotides not matched to a gene: 2. CDR3 length equals 15 residues. The germline V gene encodes CDR1 SGHAT and CDR2 FQNNGV. The CDR3: CASSLSGGDTGELFF. In DNA form, the CDR3 reads TGTGCCAGCAGCTTATCAGGGGGCGACACCGGGGAGCTGTTTTTT.

This chain connects TRBV7-2 to TRBJ1-1, with TRBD1 matching 11 bases. Per germline, CDR1 SGHTA and CDR2 FQGNSA. The length of the CDR3 is 16 residues. The V segment lost 5 bases and the J segment 4 bases; nucleotides outside the gene matches: 9. The CDR3 region has the DNA TGTGCCAGCAGCCTTCTCGCGGGACAGGGGGGCACTGAAGCTTTCTTT. Residues: CASSLLAGQGGTEAFF. Supplemented by reference TRBV7-2 and TRBJ1-1, the full variable domain reads GAGVSQSPSNKVTEKGKDVELRCDPISGHTALYWYRQSLGQGLEFLIYFQGNSAPDKSGLPSDRFSAERTGGSVSTLTIQRTQQEDSAVYLCASSLLAGQGGTEAFFGQGTRLTVV.

The chain carries TRBV7-8 and TRBJ1-2; D unresolved. This CDR3 region has 16 residues. Between the trimmed V and J ends, which lost 0 bases and 8 bases, there was a span of 19 bases. Germline CDR1 is SGHVS and CDR2 is FQNEAQ. The CDR3 spells CASSLARGGSVGGYTF. The CDR3 DNA follows: TGTGCCAGCAGCTTAGCTCGGGGAGGATCGGTGGGGGGCTACACCTTC.

This clone was counted only a few times. The genes are TRBV29-1 and TRBJ2-5; no clear D gene. In germline, CDR1 is SQVTM, CDR2 ANQGSEA. The CDR3 extends over 11 amino acids. V was cut by 6 bases and J by 5 bases, with 10 bases left in between. CDR3 nucleotide sequence: TGCAGCGTGAAGAGTTGGGAGACCCAGTACTTC. Protein sequence: CSVKSWETQYF. Full variable domain (remainder filled in from reference TRBV29-1 and TRBJ2-5): SAVISQKPSRDICQRGTSLTIQCQVDSQVTMMFWYRQQPGQSLTLIATANQGSEATYESGFVIDKFPISRPNLTFSTLTVSNMSPEDSSIYLCSVKSWETQYFGPGTRLLVL.

The chain couples TRBV19 to TRBJ2-7; maybe TRBD2 (6 bases). Between the trimmed V and J ends, which lost 9 bases and 0 bases, there was a span of 21 bases. Germline assignment: CDR1 LNHDA and CDR2 SQIVND (reference sequence). CDR3 length: 16 residues. DNA for the CDR3: TGTGCCAGGCCCACTACTCCGGGACTGGACTCCTACGAGCAGTACTTC. Translating gives CARPTTPGLDSYEQYF.

V usage is TRBV7-9 and J usage is TRBJ2-3, with 12 bases matching TRBD2. Germline CDR1 and CDR2: SEHNR and FQNEAQ (reference sequence). This CDR3 has 17 amino acids. The V gene end was trimmed by 4 bases and the J gene end by 2 bases; junction bases not matched to a gene: 7. The chain's CDR3 is CASSSELAGGFTDTQYF. In DNA, the CDR3 is TGTGCCAGCAGCTCGGAACTAGCGGGGGGCTTCACAGATACGCAGTATTTT.

V and J are TRBV25-1 and TRBJ1-4, with D tentatively TRBD1 (6 bases). Germline values: CDR1 MGHDK, CDR2 SYGVNS. V lost 1 base, J lost 4 bases, and 10 bases lay in between. This CDR3 is built from 15 residues. In nucleotides, the CDR3 is TGTGCCAGCAGTGAATCGGACAGATTTAATGAAAAACTGTTTTTT. Translated: CASSESDRFNEKLFF.

The rearrangement uses TRBV11-3 and TRBJ1-1; the D gene is possibly TRBD1 (5 bases). V was trimmed by 4 bases and J by 5 bases, leaving 11 bases between them. Germline assignment: CDR1 SGHNT and CDR2 YENEEA. The CDR3 extends over 13 amino acids. In nucleotides, the CDR3 is TGTGCCAGCAGCTCTCAGGGTGTAACTGAAGCTTTCTTT. It codes for CASSSQGVTEAFF.

The chain is built from TRBV27 and TRBJ2-1; a weak D match, TRBD2 (6 bases). The length of the CDR3 is 16 residues. V lost 4 bases, J lost 0 bases, and 13 bases lay in between. Germline CDR1 and CDR2: MNHEY and SMNVEV (reference sequence). In DNA form, the CDR3 reads TGTGCCAGCAGTTCTGAGCGGGCGTACTCCTACAATGAGCAGTTCTTC. It encodes CASSSERAYSYNEQFF.

The chain employs TRBV9 and TRBJ2-7; TRBD2 might be the D (6 bases). The CDR3 has 14 residues. CDR1 SGDLS and CDR2 YYNGEE come from the germline V gene. The V end lost 7 bases, the J end lost 2 bases, and 16 bases lay between the germline ends. CDR3 in DNA: TGTGCCAGCGGACGTGTAGCGGCCCCCTACGAGCAGTACTTC. Translated: CASGRVAAPYEQYF.

The chain uses TRBV6-4 and TRBJ2-1; 11 positions agree with TRBD1. Per the germline V gene, CDR1 is MRHNA and CDR2 is SNTAGT. Losses at the gene ends were 5 bases for V and 9 bases for J; bases not matched to a gene: 9. The CDR3 loop spans 15 amino acids. The CDR3 DNA sequence: TGTGCCAGCAGTTTTTCGGACAGGGGGCGCGGTGAGCAGTTCTTC. As protein: CASSFSDRGRGEQFF.

V and J are TRBV27 and TRBJ2-1, with a possible D match to TRBD1 (6 bases). Germline values: CDR1 MNHEY, CDR2 SMNVEV (reference sequence). V dropped 5 bases and J dropped 9 bases, with 17 bases sitting between them. CDR3 length: 14 residues. CDR3 in DNA: TGTGCCAGCAGTCTTACAGGGTCAGTAGTTGAGCAGTTCTTC. This translates into CASSLTGSVVEQFF.

The rearrangement uses TRBV6-1 and TRBJ1-5, with 8 bases matching TRBD1. Germline lookup yields CDR1 MNHNS and CDR2 SASEGT. The CDR3 extends over 14 amino acids. V lost 6 bases, J lost 11 bases, and 12 bases stayed unmatched. In DNA, the CDR3 is TGTGCCAGCAGAATTACAGGGGGGTTTTTGGCCCAGCATTTT. It encodes CASRITGGFLAQHF.

The chain employs TRBV25-1 and TRBJ2-1; 8 bases map to TRBD2. V was clipped by 3 bases and J by 7 bases; unmatched bases: 14. Looked up from germline, CDR1 is MGHDK and CDR2 is SYGVNS. The CDR3 length is 17 residues. The CDR3 coding sequence is TGTGCCAGCAGTGAGGAAGTTAGCGGGGTTCTTTGGAATGAGCAGTTCTTC. This gives the protein CASSEEVSGVLWNEQFF.

The chain couples TRBV30 to TRBJ2-5; D is perhaps TRBD1 (5 bases). Germline CDR1 GTSNPN, CDR2 SVGIG (reference sequence). V lost 5 bases, J lost 1 base, and 11 bases lay in between. The CDR3 is 13 amino acids. CDR3 sequence reads: CAWDRQFQETQYF. Written as DNA, the CDR3 is TGTGCCTGGGACAGACAATTCCAAGAGACCCAGTACTTC. Supplemented by reference TRBV30 and TRBJ2-5, the full variable domain reads SQTIHQWPATLVQPVGSPLSLECTVEGTSNPNLYWYRQAAGRGLQLLFYSVGIGQISSEVPQNLSASRPQDRQFILSSKKLLLSDSGFYLCAWDRQFQETQYFGPGTRLLVL.

V usage is TRBV5-6 and J usage is TRBJ1-5, with TRBD1 matching over 11 bases. CDR3 length equals 16 residues. J was trimmed by 1 base and V by 3 bases; bases with no gene match: 3. Per germline, CDR1 SGHDT and CDR2 YYEEEE. The CDR3 loop reads CASSWTGGGSNQPQHF. In DNA form, the CDR3 reads TGTGCCAGCAGCTGGACAGGGGGCGGCAGCAATCAGCCCCAGCATTTT. The full variable domain, with the rest looked up from reference TRBV5-6 and TRBJ1-5, is DAGVTQSPTHLIKTRGQQVTLRCSPKSGHDTVSWYQQALGQGPQFIFQYYEEEERQRGNFPDRFSGHQFPNYSSELNVNALLLGDSALYLCASSWTGGGSNQPQHFGDGTRLSIL.

V usage is TRBV27 and J usage is TRBJ2-7; the match to TRBD2 covers 10 bases. Germline V gene data show CDR1 as MNHEY and CDR2 as SMNVEV (reference sequence). The CDR3 is 15 amino acids. Trimming removed 4 bases from V and 6 bases from J; junction bases left unmatched: 9. The CDR3, as DNA: TGTGCCAGCAGTTCTCCCGGGACTAGCGTCCCCGAGCAGTACTTC. It translates to CASSSPGTSVPEQYF.

The genes are TRBV6-6 and TRBJ2-7; 10 bases line up with TRBD2. V lost 4 bases and J lost 3; bases outside the gene matches: 6. Germline CDR1 is MNHNY and CDR2 is SVGAGI (reference sequence). This CDR3 is 15 amino acids long. The CDR3 is CASSFLAGENYEQYF. CDR3 nucleotide sequence: TGTGCCAGCAGTTTCCTAGCGGGGGAAAACTACGAGCAGTACTTC.

The chain recombines TRBV18 with TRBJ1-5; the match to TRBD1 covers 7 bases. Germline V gene sequence: CDR1 KGHSH, CDR2 LQKENI. V shed 3 bases, J shed 2 bases, and the junction held 4 bases outside the gene matches. The CDR3 covers 15 residues. The CDR3 loop reads CASSPGQGGNQPQHF. In DNA form, the CDR3 reads TGTGCCAGCTCACCTGGGCAGGGGGGCAATCAGCCCCAGCATTTT.

The gene calls are TRBV9 and TRBJ2-2, with TRBD2 matching over 9 bases. The germline gives CDR1 SGDLS, CDR2 YYNGEE. The V segment lost 0 bases and the J segment 3 bases; nucleotides outside the gene matches: 12. The CDR3 consists of 19 residues. DNA of the CDR3: TGTGCCAGCAGCGTAGACCGGTCAGGAGCGGGAGGACACACCGGGGAGCTGTTTTTT. As protein: CASSVDRSGAGGHTGELFF.

CDR3 in DNA: TGTGCCAGCAGGTACCAGGGGGCAAATAATTCACCCCTCCACTTT. This sequence encodes CASRYQGANNSPLHF. The V call is TRBV6-5, the J call TRBJ1-6; 8 bases fit TRBD1. CDR3 length: 15 residues. The V and J ends lost 6 bases and 5 bases, in that order; junction bases with no gene match: 6. Germline V CDR1 and CDR2: MNHEY, SVGAGI.

The chain carries TRBV5-1 and TRBJ1-6; 11 bases are a match to TRBD1. The junction had 4 bases not matched to a gene; V was cut back by 0 bases and J by 8 bases. This CDR3 is 16 amino acids long. Per the germline V gene, CDR1 is SGHRS and CDR2 is YFSETQ. The CDR3 sequence is CASSLGDRGNHSPLHF. The CDR3 DNA sequence: TGCGCCAGCAGCTTGGGGGACAGGGGGAATCATTCACCCCTCCACTTT.

The chain joins TRBV10-3 to TRBJ2-7, with TRBD2 matching 14 bases. Germline CDR1 is ENHRY and CDR2 is SYGVKD. J was trimmed by 7 bases and V by 2 bases; bases with no gene match: 7. This CDR3 spans 16 amino acids. The CDR3 DNA reads as TGTGCCATCAGTGAGGGACTAGCGGGAGGTCCACGGGAGCAGTACTTC. The encoded protein is CAISEGLAGGPREQYF.

The chain links TRBV27 to TRBJ2-2, with 14 bases that match TRBD2. Trimming removed 6 bases from V and 4 bases from J; junction bases left unmatched: 10. CDR1 and CDR2 (germline): MNHEY, SMNVEV (reference sequence). This CDR3 contains 18 residues. Written as DNA, the CDR3 is TGTGCCAGCAGCCGACTAGCGGGAGGGCCTAGAAGCACCGGGGAGCTGTTTTTT. Residues: CASSRLAGGPRSTGELFF.

This clone was seen only once. This chain links TRBV11-2 with TRBJ2-7, with 9 bases identical to TRBD1. The CDR3 is 17 amino acids. Germline V gene lookup returns CDR1 SGHAT and CDR2 FQNNGV. The V gene end was trimmed by 5 bases and the J gene end by 2 bases; junction bases not matched to a gene: 13. The CDR3 DNA reads TGTGCCAGCAGCACGTACAGGGGGCGGCTCGAAGCCTACGAGCAGTACTTC. It encodes CASSTYRGRLEAYEQYF.

This chain links TRBV4-1 with TRBJ1-3, with D possibly matching TRBD1 (6 bases). Trimming stripped 6 bases from V and 2 bases from J, with 11 bases between. Germline loops: CDR1 MGHRA, CDR2 YSYEKL. This CDR3 comprises 14 residues. The CDR3 bases are TGCGCCAGCAGTGCGTGGACAGCTGGAAACACCATATATTTT. Translated, it gives CASSAWTAGNTIYF.

This rearrangement joins TRBV5-4 to TRBJ1-2; TRBD1 might be the D (6 bases). Trimming pared 1 base from V and 5 bases from J, leaving 12 bases between. This CDR3 has 14 amino acids. In germline, CDR1 is SGHNT, CDR2 YYREEE (reference sequence). CDR3 sequence reads: CASSLRGARYGYTF. For the CDR3, the DNA is TGTGCCAGCAGCTTGCGGGGGGCGCGGTATGGCTACACCTTC. The full variable domain, in which reference TRBV5-4 and TRBJ1-2 provide the parts outside the CDR3, is ETGVTQSPTHLIKTRGQQVTLRCSSQSGHNTVSWYQQALGQGPQFIFQYYREEENGRGNFPPRFSGLQFPNYSSELNVNALELDDSALYLCASSLRGARYGYTFGSGTRLTVV.

In DNA form, the CDR3 reads TGTGCCAGCAGCACCGGGACTACGACTACCGGGGAGCTGTTTTTT. It encodes CASSTGTTTTGELFF. The genes are TRBV6-1 and TRBJ2-2, with 7 nucleotides matching TRBD2. Trimming removed 6 bases from V and 5 bases from J; junction bases left unmatched: 9. This CDR3 has 15 residues. Germline values: CDR1 MNHNS, CDR2 SASEGT.

The table lists this clone with a few counts. The chain is built from TRBV7-2 and TRBJ1-2, with D possibly being TRBD1 (6 bases). Germline assignment: CDR1 SGHTA and CDR2 FQGNSA. V lost 7 bases and J lost 4, with 16 bases in between. This CDR3 spans 14 amino acids. DNA for the CDR3: TGTGCCAGCAATCTACTGAGGGGGGGCTATGGCTACACCTTC. Its protein product is CASNLLRGGYGYTF. The full variable domain, in which reference TRBV7-2 and TRBJ1-2 provide the parts outside the CDR3, is GAGVSQSPSNKVTEKGKDVELRCDPISGHTALYWYRQSLGQGLEFLIYFQGNSAPDKSGLPSDRFSAERTGGSVSTLTIQRTQQEDSAVYLCASNLLRGGYGYTFGSGTRLTVV.